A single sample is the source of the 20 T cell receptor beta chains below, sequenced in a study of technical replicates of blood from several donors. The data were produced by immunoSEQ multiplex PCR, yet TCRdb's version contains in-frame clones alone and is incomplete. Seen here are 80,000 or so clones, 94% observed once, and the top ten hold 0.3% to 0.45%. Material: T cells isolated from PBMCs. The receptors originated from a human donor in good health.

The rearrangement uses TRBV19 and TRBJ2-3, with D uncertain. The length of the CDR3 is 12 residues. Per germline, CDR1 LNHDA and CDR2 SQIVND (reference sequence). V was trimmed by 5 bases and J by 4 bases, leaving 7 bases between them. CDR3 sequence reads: CASSPLSDTQYF. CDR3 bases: TGTGCCAGTAGTCCCCTTTCAGATACGCAGTATTTT.

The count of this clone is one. The CDR3, as DNA: TGTGCCAGCAGCTTAGAACTAGCGCCCGGCTACGAGCAGTACTTC. This gives the protein CASSLELAPGYEQYF. The J gene is TRBJ2-7, the V gene TRBV7-6; 7 nucleotides align to TRBD2. The CDR3 totals 15 residues. V lost 1 base to trimming and J lost 3 bases; unmatched junction nucleotides: 6. CDR1 is SGHVS and CDR2 is FNYEAQ in the germline V gene.

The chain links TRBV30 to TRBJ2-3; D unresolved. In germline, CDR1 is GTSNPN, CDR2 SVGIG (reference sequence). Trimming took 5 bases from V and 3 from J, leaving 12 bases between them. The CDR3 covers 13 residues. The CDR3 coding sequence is TGTGCCTGGCGAACTCACTCTACAGATACGCAGTATTTT. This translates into CAWRTHSTDTQYF.

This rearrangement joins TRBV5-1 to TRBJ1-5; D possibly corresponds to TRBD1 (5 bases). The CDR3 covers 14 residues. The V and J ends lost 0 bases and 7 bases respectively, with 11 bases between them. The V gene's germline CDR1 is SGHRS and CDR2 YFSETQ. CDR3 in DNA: TGCGCCAGCAGCTTGGACTTACGGGGGCAGCCCCAGCATTTT. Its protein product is CASSLDLRGQPQHF.

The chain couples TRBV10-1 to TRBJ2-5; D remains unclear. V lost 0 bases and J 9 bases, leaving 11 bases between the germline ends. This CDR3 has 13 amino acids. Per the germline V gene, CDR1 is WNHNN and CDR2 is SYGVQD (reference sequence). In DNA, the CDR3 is TGCGCCAGCAGTGAGTCGATGTCTCAGTCCCAGTACTTC. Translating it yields CASSESMSQSQYF.

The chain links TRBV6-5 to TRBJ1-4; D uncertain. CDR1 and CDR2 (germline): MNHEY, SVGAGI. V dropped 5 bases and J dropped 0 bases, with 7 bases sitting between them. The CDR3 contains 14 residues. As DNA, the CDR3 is TGTGCCAGCAGTCAGGCTGCAACTAATGAAAAACTGTTTTTT. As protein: CASSQAATNEKLFF.

The CDR3 here is CSVEVGRALIKQYF. The CDR3 DNA sequence: TGCAGCGTTGAAGTCGGTAGAGCGCTGATTAAGCAGTACTTC. The chain joins TRBV29-1 to TRBJ2-7; no definite D call. Germline lookup yields CDR1 SQVTM and CDR2 ANQGSEA. This CDR3 is built from 14 residues. V lost 1 base, J lost 8 bases, and 18 bases lay in between.

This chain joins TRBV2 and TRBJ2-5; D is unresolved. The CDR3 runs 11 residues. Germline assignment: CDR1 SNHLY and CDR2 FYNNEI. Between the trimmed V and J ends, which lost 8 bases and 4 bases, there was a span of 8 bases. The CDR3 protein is CASFSSETQYF. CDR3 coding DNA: TGTGCCAGCTTTAGTTCAGAGACCCAGTACTTC.

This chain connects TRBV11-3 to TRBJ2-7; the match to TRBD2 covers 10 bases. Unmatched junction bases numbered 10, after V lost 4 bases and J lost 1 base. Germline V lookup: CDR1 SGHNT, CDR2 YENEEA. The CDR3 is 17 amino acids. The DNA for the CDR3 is TGTGCCAGCAGCTATTCTAGCGGGAGAGTGTTGTCCTACGAGCAGTACTTC. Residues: CASSYSSGRVLSYEQYF.

In DNA form, the CDR3 reads TGTGCCAGCAGCTCGACGCTTCCGAACGGGGGGACAGATACGCAGTATTTT. Its translation: CASSSTLPNGGTDTQYF. The rearrangement links TRBV7-6 to TRBJ2-3; TRBD2 agrees at 7 bases. Germline V CDR1 and CDR2: SGHVS, FNYEAQ. Germline trimming cut 4 bases from V and 3 bases from J; bases unmatched to any gene: 13. The CDR3 extends over 17 amino acids.

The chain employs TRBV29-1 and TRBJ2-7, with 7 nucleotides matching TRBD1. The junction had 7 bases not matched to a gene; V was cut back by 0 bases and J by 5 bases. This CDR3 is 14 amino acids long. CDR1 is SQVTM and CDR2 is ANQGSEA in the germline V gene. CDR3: CSVEERDRVNEQYF. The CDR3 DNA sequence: TGCAGCGTTGAAGAGAGAGACAGGGTAAACGAGCAGTACTTC.

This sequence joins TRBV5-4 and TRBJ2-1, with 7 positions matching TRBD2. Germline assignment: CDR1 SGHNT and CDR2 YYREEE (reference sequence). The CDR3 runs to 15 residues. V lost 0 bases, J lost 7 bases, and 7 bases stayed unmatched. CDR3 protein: CASSLDGRAWNEQFF. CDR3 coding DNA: TGTGCCAGCAGCTTGGATGGGAGGGCATGGAATGAGCAGTTCTTC.

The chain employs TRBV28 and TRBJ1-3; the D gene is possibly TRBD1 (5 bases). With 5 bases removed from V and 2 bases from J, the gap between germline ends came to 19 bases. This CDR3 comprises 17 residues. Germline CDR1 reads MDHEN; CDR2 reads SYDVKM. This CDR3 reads CASSRAPGASTGNTIYF. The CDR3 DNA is TGTGCCAGCAGTCGGGCCCCTGGGGCATCCACTGGAAACACCATATATTTT.

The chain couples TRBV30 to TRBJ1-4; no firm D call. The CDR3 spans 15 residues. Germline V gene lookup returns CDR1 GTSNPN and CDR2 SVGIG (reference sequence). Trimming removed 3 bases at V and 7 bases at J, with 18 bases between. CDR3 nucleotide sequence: TGTGCCTGGAGCCCCCGCCTTCGCTTGAGTGAAAAACTGTTTTTT. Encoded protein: CAWSPRLRLSEKLFF.

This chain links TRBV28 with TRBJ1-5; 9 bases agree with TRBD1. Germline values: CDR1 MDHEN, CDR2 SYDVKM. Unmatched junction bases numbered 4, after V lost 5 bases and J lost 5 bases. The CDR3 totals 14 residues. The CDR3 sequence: CASSLGTGYQPQHF. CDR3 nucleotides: TGTGCCAGCAGTCTGGGGACAGGGTATCAGCCCCAGCATTTT.

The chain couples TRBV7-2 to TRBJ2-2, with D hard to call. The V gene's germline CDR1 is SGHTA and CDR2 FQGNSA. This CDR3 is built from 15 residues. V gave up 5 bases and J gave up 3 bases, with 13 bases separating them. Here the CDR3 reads CASSQASTHTGELFF. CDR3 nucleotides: TGTGCCAGCAGCCAGGCGTCTACGCACACCGGGGAGCTGTTTTTT.

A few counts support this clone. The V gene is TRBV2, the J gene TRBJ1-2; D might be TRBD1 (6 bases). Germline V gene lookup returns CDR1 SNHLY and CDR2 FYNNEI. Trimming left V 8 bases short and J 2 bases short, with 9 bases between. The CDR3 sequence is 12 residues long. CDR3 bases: TGTGCCAGCGGAGACAGGAACTATGGCTACACCTTC. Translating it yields CASGDRNYGYTF.

The CDR3 reads CASSIDGTGGMNTEAFF. The CDR3 DNA is TGTGCCAGTAGTATAGACGGGACAGGGGGAATGAACACTGAAGCTTTCTTT. This sequence joins TRBV19 and TRBJ1-1; 11 positions match TRBD1. After removal of 0 bases from V and 0 bases from J, the junction contained 3 bases not matched to a gene. Germline V lookup: CDR1 LNHDA, CDR2 SQIVND (reference sequence). The CDR3 is 17 residues long. The full variable domain, completed using reference TRBV19 and TRBJ1-1, is DGGITQSPKYLFRKEGQNVTLSCEQNLNHDAMYWYRQDPGQGLRLIYYSQIVNDFQKGDIAEGYSVSREKKESFPLTVTSAQKNPTAFYLCASSIDGTGGMNTEAFFGQGTRLTVV.

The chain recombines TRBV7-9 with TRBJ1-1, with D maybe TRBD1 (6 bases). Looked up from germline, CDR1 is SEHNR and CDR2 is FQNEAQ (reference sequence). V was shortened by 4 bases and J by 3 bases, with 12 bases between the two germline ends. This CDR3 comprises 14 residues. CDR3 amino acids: CASSSVTGYTEAFF. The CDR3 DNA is TGTGCCAGCAGCTCAGTCACAGGGTACACTGAAGCTTTCTTT.

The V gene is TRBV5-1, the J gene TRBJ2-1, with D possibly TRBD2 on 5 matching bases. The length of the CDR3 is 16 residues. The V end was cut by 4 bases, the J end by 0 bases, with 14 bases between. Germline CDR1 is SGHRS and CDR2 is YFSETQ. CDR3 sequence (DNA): TGCGCCAGCAGCCCCAACCTAGCCAGCTCCTACAATGAGCAGTTCTTC. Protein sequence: CASSPNLASSYNEQFF.